These T cell receptor beta chains were read from a single sample in a study of cytomegalovirus exposure and HLA in healthy donors. TCRdb keeps only in-frame clones here, not all; method: immunoSEQ multiplex PCR. This sample yields fewer than 100,000 clones, of which about 8% are seen a single time; roughly 2.1% belongs to the top ten. Sequencing used PBMCs. The receptors come from a man in his forties or fifties in good health and CMV-seronegative. Each CDR3 is given without its conserved first and last residue. A row's size may be missing; if present it is once, few, many or a size class.

J gene	clone size	V gene	CDR3 protein
TRBJ2-7	NA	TRBV7-2	ASSLAGRGSYEQY
TRBJ2-2	few	TRBV2	ASSGFPITGELF
TRBJ2-2	few	TRBV19	ASSAGTSVNTGELF
TRBJ2-1	NA	TRBV14	ASSPRPDHNEQF
TRBJ1-2	few	TRBV9	ASSVGNRANYGYT
TRBJ1-2	few	TRBV19	ASTSAGENGGYT
TRBJ2-2	few	TRBV30	AWSVQGEIRPGELF
TRBJ2-7	NA	TRBV6-5	ASSYSSNGLPVEQY
TRBJ2-4	few	TRBV4-3	ASSQEMAGGNIQY
TRBJ2-1	few	TRBV6-1	ASNLREAYNEQF
TRBJ2-2	few	TRBV9	ASSVEGGLKNTGELF
TRBJ1-1	NA	TRBV7-9	ASSLDSNTEAF
TRBJ2-3	few	TRBV19	ASKQTVTYTDTQY
TRBJ2-2	NA	TRBV7-9	ASSFVGGSGELF
TRBJ2-5	NA	TRBV6-5	ASSRLVELETQY
TRBJ2-1	few	TRBV7-2	ASSLTGKHYNEQF
TRBJ1-1	few	TRBV20-1	SARETGTAF
TRBJ2-5	few	TRBV2	ASSEMGQGGTQY
TRBJ1-5	few	TRBV10-3	AISELRDISNQPQH
TRBJ2-1	NA	TRBV5-4	ASSLGVSGGPYNEQF
TRBJ2-2	few	TRBV2	ATAGQGVMNTGELF
TRBJ2-1	few	TRBV29-1	SVEDLEPTGNNEQF
TRBJ2-3	few	TRBV7-9	ASSLDQGTDTQY
TRBJ2-7	few	TRBV9	ASSPRDISYEQY
NA	few	TRBV2	ASSELDSPYEQY